This T cell receptor beta chain was identified in a study of PD-1 blockade in mismatch repair-deficient tumors. Study observations and caveats: Tumor-resident clones, often undetectable pretreatment in blood, expanded then contracted after pembrolizumab.

Sequencing used immunoSEQ multiplex PCR; TCRdb keeps in-frame clones, though not all of them. The table includes under 50,000 clones, 70% to 80% detected once. A remark on this clone: Its antigen is still unknown.

PCR or immunohistochemistry showed mismatch repair deficiency in every enrolled patient. A few pembrolizumab responders had their TCRs sequenced. Germline CDR1 WSHSY, CDR2 SAAADI. This CDR3 is built from 19 residues. The V gene end was trimmed by 6 bases and the J gene end by 1 base; junction bases not matched to a gene: 16. This chain connects TRBV10-2 to TRBJ2-7, with TRBD1 matching over 12 bases. The source material was peripheral blood, sampled 4 weeks after starting pembrolizumab. The sequence was collected from an adult with mismatch repair-deficient cancer. CDR3 residues: CASSDGPGQGAQSSYEQYF. CDR3 sequence (DNA): TGCGCCAGCAGCGACGGACCGGGACAGGGGGCCCAATCGTCCTACGAGCAGTACTTC.